The 27 T cell receptor beta chains below were found in one sample sequenced in a study of identical twins. Each CDR3 protein is one row after TCRdb ran MiXCR on the 5' RACE reads. The table shows 250,000 or so distinct CDR3 sequences, with roughly 7% occurring only once. This sample was also put to use in a study of yellow fever vaccine responses in identical twins.

Sequenced sample: memory (CD45RO+) T cells sorted from blood. The source of these receptors is a woman between 18 and 29 years old in good health.

This clonotype was counted at least ten times. The chain is built from TRBV4-2 and TRBJ1-1; 11 positions agree with TRBD1. Germline CDR1 reads LGHNA; CDR2 reads YNFKEQ. This CDR3 has 17 amino acids. Trimming cost V 0 bases and J 3 bases; bases outside gene matches: 6. CDR3 amino acids: CASSQETGQGADTEAFF. CDR3 bases: TGTGCCAGCAGCCAAGAGACCGGACAGGGGGCGGACACTGAAGCTTTCTTT.

This clonotype was found many times. The DNA for the CDR3 is TGCAGTGCCGCATATCACAGGGGATCCAATGAGCAGTTCTTC. It encodes CSAAYHRGSNEQFF. V is TRBV20-1 and J is TRBJ2-1, with TRBD1 matching over 7 bases. The CDR3 length is 14 residues. V lost 6 bases and J lost 6; bases outside the gene matches: 11. CDR1 DFQATT and CDR2 SNEGSKA come from the germline V gene (reference sequence).

This clonotype occurred a few times. The chain recombines TRBV2 with TRBJ2-2, with 13 bases that match TRBD2. CDR1 is SNHLY, CDR2 FYNNEI, per germline. Losses at the gene ends were 5 bases for V and 7 bases for J; bases not matched to a gene: 4. This CDR3 is built from 15 residues. The CDR3 DNA reads TGTGCCAGCAGTACGGGACTAGCGGGAATCGGGGAGCTGTTTTTT. Translated: CASSTGLAGIGELFF.

This clonotype showed up just a few times. The genes are TRBV20-1 and TRBJ2-3; no definite D call. V lost 4 bases and J lost 10, with 15 bases in between. In germline, CDR1 is DFQATT, CDR2 SNEGSKA (reference sequence). CDR3 length equals 12 residues. DNA for the CDR3: TGCAGTGCTACGGGTTGGGCGTTCGCGCAGTATTTT. As protein: CSATGWAFAQYF.

This clonotype was seen many times. The V gene is TRBV20-1, the J gene TRBJ2-1; 8 positions match TRBD1. The CDR3 has 15 amino acids. Germline V gene lookup returns CDR1 DFQATT and CDR2 SNEGSKA (reference sequence). The V segment lost 1 base and the J segment 6 bases; nucleotides outside the gene matches: 8. CDR3 loop: CSARGAGQGINEQFF. The DNA of the CDR3 is TGCAGTGCTAGAGGTGCAGGACAGGGTATCAATGAGCAGTTCTTC.

This clonotype was seen more than once but under ten times. The chain carries TRBV2 and TRBJ1-4; 7 positions match TRBD1. V was clipped by 10 bases and J by 4 bases; unmatched bases: 21. Germline loops: CDR1 SNHLY, CDR2 FYNNEI. This CDR3 has 18 amino acids. The CDR3 loop is CATKPGTASWRGNEKLFF. The CDR3 nucleotides read TGTGCCACCAAACCCGGGACAGCCTCGTGGAGGGGTAATGAAAAACTGTTTTTT.

The gene calls are TRBV6-1 and TRBJ2-6, with D tentatively TRBD1 (5 bases). The germline gives CDR1 MNHNS, CDR2 SASEGT. V lost 3 bases and J 2 bases, leaving 8 bases between the germline ends. The CDR3 is 15 residues long. The CDR3 loop reads CASSEGRAGANVLTF. The DNA for the CDR3 is TGTGCCAGCAGTGAGGGCAGGGCTGGGGCCAACGTCCTGACTTTC.

The CDR3 loop is CASSEGALEQYF. For the CDR3, the DNA is TGTGCCAGCAGTGAGGGGGCCCTCGAGCAGTACTTC. The chain couples TRBV2 to TRBJ2-7, with D possibly TRBD1 on 6 matching bases. This CDR3 is built from 12 residues. Trimming removed 3 bases at V and 6 bases at J, with 9 bases between. Looked up from germline, CDR1 is SNHLY and CDR2 is FYNNEI.

This clonotype was detected many times. This chain joins TRBV7-6 and TRBJ1-3; TRBD1 aligns across 10 bases. The length of the CDR3 is 15 residues. Per germline, CDR1 SGHVS and CDR2 FNYEAQ. J was trimmed by 2 bases and V by 5 bases; bases with no gene match: 3. CDR3 DNA: TGTGCCAGCAGCCGGGACAGGGGCGCTGGAAACACCATATATTTT. As protein: CASSRDRGAGNTIYF.

This clonotype was observed at least ten times. The chain combines TRBV29-1 with TRBJ2-7; D possibly corresponds to TRBD1 (5 bases). CDR1 and CDR2 (germline): SQVTM, ANQGSEA. V was shortened by 4 bases and J by 2 bases, with 12 bases between the two germline ends. CDR3 length: 13 residues. CDR3 coding DNA: TGCAGCGTTGGAGTCGACAGAGCCTACGAGCAGTACTTC. This translates into CSVGVDRAYEQYF.

This clonotype is a singleton in its sample. The V and J genes are TRBV5-5 and TRBJ2-7; D ambiguous. The CDR3 has 13 amino acids. Germline V gives CDR1 SGHKS, CDR2 YYEKEE (reference sequence). V dropped 4 bases and J dropped 2 bases, with 10 bases sitting between them. CDR3 in amino acids: CASSRERAYEQYV. The DNA of the CDR3 is TGTGCCAGCAGCCGTGAACGGGCCTACGAGCAGTACGTC.

Only a few counts were recorded for this clonotype. The rearrangement joins TRBV12-3 or TRBV12-4 to TRBJ2-1; 12 positions agree with TRBD1. The CDR3 is 16 amino acids. The J segment lost 9 bases and the V segment lost 6 bases, leaving 12 bases of the junction unmatched. In nucleotides, the CDR3 is TGTGCCAGCAGCGTGGGTGGGACAGGGGGCCGAGGTGAGCAGTTCTTC. Translating it yields CASSVGGTGGRGEQFF.

The CDR3: CASSLEVPGGELFF. The CDR3 DNA follows: TGCGCCAGCAGCTTGGAGGTCCCGGGGGGGGAACTGTTTTTT. J is TRBJ1-4 and V is TRBV5-1, with a possible D match to TRBD1 (5 bases). The CDR3 loop spans 14 amino acids. Germline V gene sequence: CDR1 SGHRS, CDR2 YFSETQ. Trimming removed 0 bases at V and 12 bases at J, with 15 bases between.

This clonotype was counted only a few times. V gene TRBV11-2 combines with J gene TRBJ2-1; D is perhaps TRBD1 or TRBD2 (5 bases each). V lost 5 bases and J lost 8, with 19 bases in between. Germline CDR1 SGHAT, CDR2 FQNNGV. This CDR3 region has 15 residues. CDR3: CASSPRAGREDEQFF. As DNA, the CDR3 is TGTGCCAGCAGCCCGCGGGCAGGGCGTGAGGATGAGCAGTTCTTC.

CDR3 nucleotide sequence: TGTGCCAGCAGCTTAATAGCGGGGGGGCCTGAGACCCAGTACTTC. It specifies CASSLIAGGPETQYF. The rearrangement links TRBV7-9 to TRBJ2-5, with 11 positions matching TRBD2. CDR1 is SEHNR, CDR2 FQNEAQ, per germline (reference sequence). Trimming at V came to 2 bases and at J to 5 bases, leaving 4 bases not matched to a gene. CDR3 size: 15 residues.

This clonotype appeared a few times. CDR3 loop: CARTLTGNLDEQFF. CDR3 sequence (DNA): TGTGCCAGGACCCTCACAGGGAATTTGGATGAGCAGTTCTTC. This chain joins TRBV7-2 and TRBJ2-1; tentative D call: TRBD1 (6 bases). The V end was cut by 9 bases, the J end by 8 bases, with 20 bases between. CDR1 and CDR2 (germline): SGHTA, FQGNSA. The CDR3 sequence is 14 residues long. Full variable domain (remainder filled in from reference TRBV7-2 and TRBJ2-1): GAGVSQSPSNKVTEKGKDVELRCDPISGHTALYWYRQSLGQGLEFLIYFQGNSAPDKSGLPSDRFSAERTGGSVSTLTIQRTQQEDSAVYLCARTLTGNLDEQFFGPGTRLTVL.

This clonotype showed up just a few times. This chain connects TRBV6-1 to TRBJ2-2; 14 bases align to TRBD2. The germline V gene encodes CDR1 MNHNS and CDR2 SASEGT. The CDR3 spans 18 residues. J lost 1 base, V lost 6 bases, and 7 bases had no gene match. Written as DNA, the CDR3 is TGTGCCAGCAGCCCTCGGACTAGCGGGAGGATGAACACCGGGGAGCTGTTTTTT. Translated: CASSPRTSGRMNTGELFF.

Points on this clonotype: A read error is possible here, since a much larger clone lies one base away. J is TRBJ2-1 and V is TRBV12-3 or TRBV12-4, with D possibly matching TRBD1 (6 bases). The CDR3 is 13 residues long. The CDR3 coding sequence is TGTGCCAGCAGCCCAGGGGTGGTTAATGAGAAGTTCTTC. Protein product: CASSPGVVNEKFF.

The sample holds a few counts of this clonotype. V gene TRBV27 combines with J gene TRBJ2-7; 10 bases agree with TRBD2. The J segment lost 3 bases and the V segment lost 4 bases, leaving 6 bases of the junction unmatched. CDR1 MNHEY and CDR2 SMNVEV come from the germline V gene (reference sequence). This CDR3 contains 15 residues. The CDR3 DNA follows: TGTGCCAGCAGTTCACATTCTAGCGGGAGCTACGAGCAGTACTTC. The encoded protein is CASSSHSSGSYEQYF.

The chain links TRBV11-1 to TRBJ2-2; D remains ambiguous. V lost 5 bases, J lost 0 bases, and 7 bases lay in between. The CDR3 is 14 residues long. CDR1 SGHAT and CDR2 FQDESV come from the germline V gene (reference sequence). CDR3: CASSQTPNTGELFF. CDR3 coding DNA: TGTGCCAGCAGCCAGACCCCGAACACCGGGGAGCTGTTTTTT. Full variable domain (remainder filled in from reference TRBV11-1 and TRBJ2-2): EAEVAQSPRYKITEKSQAVAFWCDPISGHATLYWYRQILGQGPELLVQFQDESVVDDSQLPKDRFSAERLKGVDSTLKIQPAELGDSAMYLCASSQTPNTGELFFGEGSRLTVL.

J is TRBJ2-5 and V is TRBV20-1, with 14 bases lining up with TRBD2. Looked up from germline, CDR1 is DFQATT and CDR2 is SNEGSKA (reference sequence). The CDR3 totals 19 residues. The V segment lost 3 bases and the J segment 0 bases; nucleotides outside the gene matches: 12. CDR3 residues: CSASVLGTSGGTYQETQYF. The CDR3 DNA reads as TGCAGTGCTAGCGTCCTCGGGACTAGCGGGGGCACATACCAAGAGACCCAGTACTTC.

The chain is built from TRBV12-3 or TRBV12-4 and TRBJ2-5; TRBD2 matches 13 bases. The CDR3 consists of 17 residues. V was clipped by 6 bases and J by 1 base; unmatched bases: 8. The CDR3 sequence is CASRQVGLAGTQETQYF. The CDR3 DNA reads as TGTGCCAGCAGGCAAGTGGGACTAGCGGGAACCCAAGAGACCCAGTACTTC.

This clonotype was observed many times. V is TRBV25-1 and J is TRBJ2-7; D might be TRBD1 (6 bases). Germline values: CDR1 MGHDK, CDR2 SYGVNS. Trimming shortened V by 2 bases and J by 3 bases, and 11 bases separated the two germline ends. The CDR3 contains 14 residues. CDR3: CASSESQDSYEQYF. The CDR3 region has the DNA TGTGCCAGCAGTGAAAGTCAGGACAGCTACGAGCAGTACTTC.

The CDR3 reads CASSGQGGEAFF. In DNA, the CDR3 is TGTGCCAGCAGTGGACAGGGTGGAGAAGCTTTCTTT. This sequence joins TRBV2 and TRBJ1-1, with 7 bases fitting TRBD1. The ends lost 4 bases at V and 8 bases at J; junction bases unmatched: 4. Germline CDR1 is SNHLY and CDR2 is FYNNEI. The CDR3 runs to 12 residues. The whole variable domain, filled in from reference TRBV2 and TRBJ1-1, reads EPEVTQTPSHQVTQMGQEVILRCVPISNHLYFYWYRQILGQKVEFLVSFYNNEISEKSEIFDDQFSVERPDGSNFTLKIRSTKLEDSAMYFCASSGQGGEAFFGQGTRLTVV.

The chain couples TRBV7-6 to TRBJ2-2, with D unresolved. CDR1 SGHVS and CDR2 FNYEAQ come from the germline V gene. V shed 5 bases and J shed 6 bases, with 10 bases lying between them. This CDR3 comprises 13 residues. The CDR3 loop is CASSPPWAGELFF. CDR3 nucleotides: TGTGCCAGCAGCCCTCCATGGGCCGGGGAGCTGTTTTTT.

J is TRBJ2-2 and V is TRBV4-2; 8 nucleotides align to TRBD2. Germline V gene lookup returns CDR1 LGHNA and CDR2 YNFKEQ. The junction had 8 bases not matched to a gene; V was cut back by 0 bases and J by 5 bases. The CDR3 covers 17 residues. The CDR3 coding sequence is TGTGCCAGCAGCCAAGAGTTCTCGGGGGGGCTGACCGGGGAGCTGTTTTTT. It yields the protein CASSQEFSGGLTGELFF.

This clonotype occurred a few times. This rearrangement joins TRBV20-1 to TRBJ2-3; 9 bases align to TRBD2. Germline V gives CDR1 DFQATT, CDR2 SNEGSKA (reference sequence). The CDR3 sequence is 14 residues long. The J segment lost 1 base and the V segment lost 4 bases, leaving 3 bases of the junction unmatched. The CDR3 loop is CSATKREGTDTQYF. The CDR3 coding sequence is TGCAGTGCTACCAAGCGGGAGGGCACAGATACGCAGTATTTT.